A single sample is the source of the 21 T cell receptor beta chains below, sequenced in a study of human T cells and chemical hapten exposure. Specified time point: pre-sensitization, week 0. Treatment defined: therapeutic diphenylcyclopropenone sensitization with weekly scalp DPC. TCRdb passed the RACE reads through MiXCR, listing each CDR3 protein once. Of roughly 100,000 distinct CDR3 sequences in the sample, roughly a tenth are singletons; the top ten hold about 3.1%. Sample: whole blood, taken in connection with sensitization to the hapten diphenylcyclopropenone (DPC). Source of these receptors: a woman aged 55-75 years with alopecia areata. Some clones in this sample may be carry-over from other donors' samples.

The sample holds many counts of this clonotype. The chain uses TRBV3-1 and TRBJ2-7; D remains unclear. The CDR3 has 12 amino acids. V lost 1 base to trimming and J lost 7 bases, with 8 bases between them. The V gene's germline CDR1 is LGHDT and CDR2 YNNKEL (reference sequence). CDR3 protein: CASSQGLEEQYF. CDR3 in DNA: TGTGCCAGCAGCCAAGGTCTGGAGGAGCAGTACTTC.

The rearrangement uses TRBV5-1 and TRBJ2-7; the D is unclear. The germline V gene has CDR1 SGHRS and CDR2 YFSETQ. The CDR3 length is 11 residues. The germline V and J ends were trimmed by 4 bases and 0 bases, with 2 bases remaining between them. The CDR3 DNA reads TGCGCCAGCAGCGACTCCTACGAGCAGTACTTC. It encodes CASSDSYEQYF. The entire variable domain, with the rest obtained from reference TRBV5-1 and TRBJ2-7, is as follows: KAGVTQTPRYLIKTRGQQVTLSCSPISGHRSVSWYQQTPGQGLQFLFEYFSETQRNKGNFPGRFSGRQFSNSRSEMNVSTLELGDSALYLCASSDSYEQYFGPGTRLTVT.

This chain links TRBV25-1 with TRBJ2-3; possible D gene TRBD2, 5 bases. The CDR3 has 14 amino acids. CDR1 MGHDK and CDR2 SYGVNS come from the germline V gene. Trimming took 7 bases from V and 6 from J, leaving 17 bases between them. The CDR3 DNA follows: TGTGCCAGCACCTCTCCGACGGGGTCGGATACGCAGTATTTT. It is translated as CASTSPTGSDTQYF.

To note about this clonotype: Just one base apart from a much larger clone, this may be a read error. The CDR3 coding sequence is TGTGCCAGCAGTGAAGACCAGCTTTATGGCTACACCTTC. It is translated as CASSEDQLYGYTF. The V and J genes are TRBV6-1 and TRBJ1-2; D gene ambiguous. The germline V gene encodes CDR1 MNHNS and CDR2 SASEGT. V shed 1 base and J shed 5 bases, with 8 bases lying between them. The CDR3 is 13 amino acids.

J is TRBJ2-5 and V is TRBV2, with D perhaps TRBD2 (6 bases). The CDR3 is 14 residues long. The germline V gene has CDR1 SNHLY and CDR2 FYNNEI. The ends were cut back, 6 bases at V and 9 bases at J, with 20 bases in the middle. The CDR3 here is CASSGTGTSYAQYF. As DNA, the CDR3 is TGTGCCAGCAGCGGTACCGGGACTTCATATGCCCAGTACTTC.

This clonotype came up many times. The rearrangement links TRBV20-1 to TRBJ2-1; 7 bases align to TRBD1. The germline V gene encodes CDR1 DFQATT and CDR2 SNEGSKA (reference sequence). The CDR3 has 14 residues. CDR3 bases: TGCAGCCCTAAAGGGGGCAGTCCATACAATGAGCAGTTCTTC. Protein: CSPKGGSPYNEQFF.

The CDR3 loop is CSVAQSTGELFF. The CDR3 bases are TGCAGCGTTGCTCAGTCCACCGGGGAGCTGTTTTTT. V gene TRBV29-1 combines with J gene TRBJ2-2; D gene ambiguous. V lost 4 bases to trimming and J lost 4 bases, with 7 bases between them. The CDR3 sequence is 12 residues long. Germline V CDR1 and CDR2: SQVTM, ANQGSEA.

The chain links TRBV6-5 to TRBJ1-2; D is perhaps TRBD1 (6 bases). Germline CDR1 and CDR2: MNHEY and SVGAGI. Trimming shortened V by 0 bases and J by 2 bases, and 13 bases separated the two germline ends. CDR3 length equals 16 residues. The CDR3 DNA reads as TGTGCCAGCAGTTACTCGATAGGGGGGAGGAACTATGGCTACACCTTC. Translating it yields CASSYSIGGRNYGYTF.

In this sample, this clonotype turned up many times. The rearrangement joins TRBV19 to TRBJ1-5; D is uncertain. Trimming took 6 bases from V and 0 from J, leaving 18 bases between them. Germline CDR1 is LNHDA and CDR2 is SQIVND (reference sequence). The CDR3 loop spans 17 amino acids. CDR3 sequence (DNA): TGTGCCAGTAGCCAAGGCCATCCCCTAGGTAGCAATCAGCCCCAGCATTTT. This encodes CASSQGHPLGSNQPQHF. The full variable domain, in which reference TRBV19 and TRBJ1-5 provide the parts outside the CDR3, is DGGITQSPKYLFRKEGQNVTLSCEQNLNHDAMYWYRQDPGQGLRLIYYSQIVNDFQKGDIAEGYSVSREKKESFPLTVTSAQKNPTAFYLCASSQGHPLGSNQPQHFGDGTRLSIL.

This clonotype was counted ten times or more. J is TRBJ2-5 and V is TRBV5-1; TRBD1 matches at 7 bases. From germline, CDR1 is SGHRS and CDR2 YFSETQ. The CDR3 is 15 amino acids. V trimming: 3 bases; J trimming: 4 bases; junction bases outside the gene matches: 9. CDR3 sequence: CASSSQGTARETQYF. CDR3 nucleotide sequence: TGCGCCAGCAGCTCGCAAGGGACAGCCCGAGAGACCCAGTACTTC.

The chain has TRBV12-3 or TRBV12-4 and TRBJ2-7, with D possibly being TRBD1 (6 bases). The length of the CDR3 is 16 residues. V was clipped by 0 bases and J by 0 bases, with 12 bases between them. The DNA for the CDR3 is TGTGCCAGCAGTTTAGCGATGGCAGGGGTCTCCTACGAGCAGTACTTC. Translated, it gives CASSLAMAGVSYEQYF.

On this clonotype itself: A much larger clone lies one base from this, so it may be a read error. The rearrangement uses TRBV11-2 and TRBJ2-3; 7 bases agree with TRBD1. The germline V gene encodes CDR1 SGHAT and CDR2 FQNNGV. The CDR3 spans 18 residues. DNA of the CDR3: TGTGCCAACAGCCCGGGCCCGACGGCTAGGGGGCCCACAGATACGCAGTATTTT. This sequence encodes CANSPGPTARGPTDTQYF.

This clonotype was counted ten times or more. The rearrangement links TRBV14 to TRBJ1-3, with D perhaps TRBD1 (6 bases). The CDR3 contains 16 residues. Per the germline V gene, CDR1 is SGHDN and CDR2 is FVKESK. Between the trimmed V and J ends, which lost 4 bases and 2 bases, there was a span of 15 bases. For the CDR3, the DNA is TGTGCCAGCAGCCGCTCAGGGGTATGGGCTGGAAACACCATATATTTT. Translation gives CASSRSGVWAGNTIYF.

This clonotype occurred many times. This chain joins TRBV7-8 and TRBJ2-1, with D perhaps TRBD1 (6 bases). Germline assignment: CDR1 SGHVS and CDR2 FQNEAQ. The V gene lost 1 base and the J gene lost 5 bases, with 12 bases spanning the gap. CDR3 length: 15 amino acids. The CDR3 protein is CASSLVQGSNNEQFF. The CDR3 DNA sequence: TGTGCCAGCAGCTTAGTTCAGGGGTCTAACAATGAGCAGTTCTTC.

This clonotype has ten or more counts. CDR3 protein: CASSPEGAYPLGLNTEAFF. In DNA, the CDR3 is TGTGCCAGCAGTCCTGAGGGAGCCTATCCGCTAGGGCTTAACACTGAAGCTTTCTTT. This chain uses TRBV12-3 or TRBV12-4 with TRBJ1-1; D unresolved. Trimming took 5 bases from V and 2 from J, leaving 27 bases between them. The CDR3 is 19 amino acids.

This clonotype was detected many times. The chain is built from TRBV5-6 and TRBJ2-7; 7 bases agree with TRBD1. The ends lost 2 bases at V and 1 base at J; junction bases unmatched: 6. The CDR3 consists of 15 residues. The germline V gene has CDR1 SGHDT and CDR2 YYEEEE. CDR3 residues: CASSFGQVLSYEQYF. The CDR3 DNA follows: TGTGCCAGCAGCTTCGGACAGGTACTTTCCTACGAGCAGTACTTC.

This clonotype was counted at least ten times. This chain joins TRBV18 and TRBJ1-1, with 7 bases identical to TRBD1. The germline V gene has CDR1 KGHSH and CDR2 LQKENI. This CDR3 spans 15 amino acids. J lost 11 bases, V lost 3 bases, and 15 bases had no gene match. CDR3 nucleotides: TGTGCCAGCTCACCCAGATCGGACAGGTGGACGAAGGCTTTCTTT. It yields the protein CASSPRSDRWTKAFF.

The chain uses TRBV10-1 and TRBJ2-1, with a tentative D call TRBD1 (5 bases). The germline V gene has CDR1 WNHNN and CDR2 SYGVQD (reference sequence). Trimming removed 7 bases at V and 0 bases at J, with 22 bases between. This CDR3 comprises 18 residues. The DNA of the CDR3 is TGCGCCAGCAAGATTTTCGTTGGGGCGGACGTCTCCTACAATGAGCAGTTCTTC. This encodes CASKIFVGADVSYNEQFF.

The chain uses TRBV5-1 and TRBJ2-3; D is ambiguous. CDR3 size: 13 residues. V was pared by 4 bases and J by 2 bases, with 8 bases between. Per germline, CDR1 SGHRS and CDR2 YFSETQ. This CDR3 is CASSQDFTDTQYF. The CDR3 nucleotides are TGCGCCAGCAGCCAGGATTTCACAGATACGCAGTATTTT.

The chain carries TRBV5-1 and TRBJ1-2, with TRBD1 as a possible D gene (6 bases). Trimming removed 5 bases at V and 0 bases at J, with 11 bases between. Germline V lookup: CDR1 SGHRS, CDR2 YFSETQ. CDR3 length: 14 residues. The CDR3 loop is CASRSDSANYGYTF. The CDR3 nucleotides are TGCGCCAGCAGGTCGGACAGCGCTAACTATGGCTACACCTTC.

Comments on this clonotype: A much larger clone lies one base from this, so it may be a read error. This sequence joins TRBV6-1 and TRBJ1-2; unclear D gene. The CDR3 sequence is 14 residues long. Germline V lookup: CDR1 MNHNS, CDR2 SASEGT. CDR3 loop: CVSSLDGRFLGYTF. CDR3 in DNA: TGTGTCAGCAGCTTGGATGGTAGGTTCCTGGGCTACACCTTC.